This T cell receptor (beta chain) was recorded in a study of blood T cell repertoires in COVID-19. Study in general: Both acute and convalescent COVID-19 samples were obtained from the United States, Italy and Spain. PBMCs, B-cell-depleted T cells, or T cells provided the cDNA or gDNA that made up the material.

CDR1 KGHDR and CDR2 SFDVKD come from the germline V gene. Trimming took off 9 bases at V and 6 bases at J, with 8 bases between the two ends. The CDR3 totals 11 residues. Per the original methods: The authors estimated nucleated cell counts from reference gene primer amplification. This table comes from immunoSEQ multiplex PCR, and its TCRdb copy is limited to in-frame clones, with some not included. The V and J calls and clone size are taken from that table; D and trimming were inferred from the DNA. The table lists about 300,000 clones, more than 75% of them singletons. The TCR comes from a man aged 65 to 79 with acute or convalescent COVID-19. The sequenced material came from peripheral blood. J is TRBJ2-4 and V is TRBV24-1; no reliable D call. The CDR3 is CATGTGNIQYF. The CDR3 nucleotides are TGTGCCACCGGTACCGGAAACATTCAGTACTTC.